This entry describes one TCR beta chain. Method: immunoSEQ multiplex PCR; TCRdb's copy keeps in-frame clones and lacks some. The data hold about 60,000 clones, with approximately 96% observed a single time. The data are from a study of T cell changes during pregnancy in multiple sclerosis. This TCR was recovered from a female donor with multiple sclerosis, enrolled in a pregnancy study. Sample: CD8+ T cells from peripheral blood mononuclear cells, taken after pregnancy.

The CDR3 reads CASSSPDSGRTDTQYF. CDR3 sequence (DNA): TGTGCCAGTAGTTCCCCAGATAGCGGGAGGACAGATACGCAGTATTTT. The chain carries TRBV19 and TRBJ2-3; TRBD2 aligns across 10 bases. The length of the CDR3 is 16 residues. Trimming removed 5 bases from V and 3 bases from J; junction bases left unmatched: 8. Germline CDR1 is LNHDA and CDR2 is SQIVND (reference sequence).